This TCR beta chain was profiled in a study of blood T cell repertoires in COVID-19. Study details: Sample material is recorded as cDNA or gDNA derived from T cells, B-cell-depleted T cells, or PBMCs.

V was trimmed by 6 bases and J by 9 bases, leaving 18 bases between them. This CDR3 comprises 14 residues. Germline CDR1 is SNHLY and CDR2 is FYNNEI. Clones were sequenced by immunoSEQ multiplex PCR, and TCRdb holds only the in-frame ones, with some missing. The repertoire has around 190,000 clones, 84% of them found once; the top ten carry roughly 13%. This chain joins TRBV2 and TRBJ2-1, with D perhaps matching TRBD1 (5 bases). This clonotype was obtained from a human donor in a cohort sampled during active COVID-19. The sequenced material came from peripheral blood. The CDR3 region has the DNA TGTGCCAGCAGGCCTTGGATCAGGGAAACTGAGCAGTTCTTC. Translation gives CASRPWIRETEQFF. Variable domain in full (rest from reference TRBV2 and TRBJ2-1): EPEVTQTPSHQVTQMGQEVILRCVPISNHLYFYWYRQILGQKVEFLVSFYNNEISEKSEIFDDQFSVERPDGSNFTLKIRSTKLEDSAMYFCASRPWIRETEQFFGPGTRLTVL.